The subject of this entry is one T cell receptor (beta chain). Its specificity is unknown. With the Oncomine TCR Beta short-read assay, DNA from cultured CD4+ T cells was sequenced. Via MiXCR, TCRdb re-called the PCR reads, giving one row per CDR3 protein. The table lists about 12,000 distinct CDR3 sequences, 53% of them singletons, with approximately 30% in the top ten. Sample treatment: approximately nine-day PBMC culture with coronavirus spike peptide pools or control peptides (ViraFEST assay). Before TCRs were sequenced, ViraFEST expanded antigen-specific T cells with peptide pools. Each well received 2.1 million or so PBMCs, cultured with approximately 9 IU/ml IL-2 and about 11 ug/ml peptide pools. This sample is drawn from a study of vaccination and CD4 T cells after COVID-19. Overall study context: Researchers treated control cultures with a CEFX pool, an HIV-1 Nef pool, or no peptide. Findings and limits, study-wide: Counts of SARS-CoV-2-reactive clonotypes had a median that went from roughly 21 to 40, a nonsignificant change.

Looked up from germline, CDR1 is MGHRA and CDR2 is YSYEKL. J was trimmed by 3 bases and V by 0 bases; bases with no gene match: 4. The CDR3 is 16 amino acids. The source is a human donor who had recovered from COVID-19. Source material: CD4+ T cells from blood, cultured in vitro. This rearrangement joins TRBV4-1 to TRBJ2-3, with 9 bases identical to TRBD2. The CDR3 DNA reads as TGCGCCAGCAGCCAAGATGGGCGGGGGGGAACAGATACGCAGTATTTT. Protein product: CASSQDGRGGTDTQYF.